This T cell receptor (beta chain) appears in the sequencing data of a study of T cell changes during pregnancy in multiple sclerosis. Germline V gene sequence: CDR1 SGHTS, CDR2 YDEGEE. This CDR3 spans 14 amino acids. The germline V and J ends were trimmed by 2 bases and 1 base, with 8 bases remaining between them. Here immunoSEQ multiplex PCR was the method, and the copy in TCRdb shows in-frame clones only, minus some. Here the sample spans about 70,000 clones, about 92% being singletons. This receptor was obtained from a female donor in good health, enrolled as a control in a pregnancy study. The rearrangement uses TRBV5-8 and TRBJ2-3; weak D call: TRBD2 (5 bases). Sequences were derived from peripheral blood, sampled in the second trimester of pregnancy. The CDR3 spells CASSFGSGTDTQYF. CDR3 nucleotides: TGTGCCAGCAGCTTCGGTAGCGGCACAGATACGCAGTATTTT. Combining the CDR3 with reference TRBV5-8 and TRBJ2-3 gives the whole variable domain EAGVTQSPTHLIKTRGQQATLRCSPISGHTSVYWYQQALGLGLQFLLWYDEGEERNRGNFPPRFSGRQFPNYSSELNVNALELEDSALYLCASSFGSGTDTQYFGPGTRLTVL.